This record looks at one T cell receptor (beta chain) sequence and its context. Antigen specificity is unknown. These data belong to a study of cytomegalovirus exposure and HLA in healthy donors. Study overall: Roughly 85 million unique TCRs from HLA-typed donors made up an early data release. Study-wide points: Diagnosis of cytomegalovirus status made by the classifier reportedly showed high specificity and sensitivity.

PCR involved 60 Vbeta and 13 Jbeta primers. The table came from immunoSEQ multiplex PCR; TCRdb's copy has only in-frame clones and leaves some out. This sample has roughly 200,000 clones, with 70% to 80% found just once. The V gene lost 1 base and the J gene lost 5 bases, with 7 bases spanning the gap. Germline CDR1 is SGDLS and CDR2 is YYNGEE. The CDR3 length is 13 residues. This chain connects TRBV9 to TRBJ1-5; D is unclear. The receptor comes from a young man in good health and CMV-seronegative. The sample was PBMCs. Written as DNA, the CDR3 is TGTGCCAGCAGCGTAAAGGCGGATCAGCCCCAGCATTTT. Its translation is CASSVKADQPQHF.